Listed below are T cell receptor beta chains from one sample, sequenced in a study of T-cell memory formation after mild COVID-19. From the 5' RACE reads, TCRdb called clonotypes with MiXCR, one entry per CDR3 protein. The data hold approximately 450,000 distinct CDR3 sequences, with 18% observed a single time. What was sequenced was PBMCs or a T cell subset sorted from them (not recorded which). The receptors stem from an adult woman who had mild COVID-19 (a few samples of this study predate the infection). Cell type and time point are not known. Each CDR3 is given with its conserved first and last residue.

length	V	CDR3
15	TRBV6-5	CASSYPGALIEGYTF
16	TRBV6-5	CASSYSPGLNTGELFF
15	TRBV5-1	CASSVDRANTGELFF
19	TRBV7-9	CASSTPFRDAPPRVGELFF
14	TRBV6-5	CAARRRTGNSPLHF
13	TRBV27	CASRLTGGTEAFF
13	TRBV29-1	CSVAGQGGTEAFF
16	TRBV19	CASSIIPGSGGYEQYF
16	TRBV7-8	CASRSKERGHKNIQYF
14	TRBV6-2/TRBV6-3	CASRGTGGNQPQHF
16	TRBV6-6	CASNQPTSGSYNEQFF
14	TRBV20-1	CSVILGTATEKLFF
14	TRBV28	CASSLNSVRVEQFF
17	TRBV5-1	CASSSGTGMGINSPLHF
17	TRBV10-3	CAISGDSQGPIGEKLFF
13	TRBV6-6	CASSYSRGTHRFF
17	TRBV23-1	CASSPSGRSSNTGELFF
15	TRBV12-3/TRBV12-4	CASSRSGISYNEQFF
16	TRBV6-5	CASSYSSSGVYNEQFF
18	TRBV3-1	CASSQDLSGVSTGETQYF
13	TRBV18	CASSPGFQETQYF
13	TRBV12-3/TRBV12-4	CASSSGPPDEQYF
17	TRBV6-5	CASSYSTSGSGFYEQYF
11	TRBV12-3/TRBV12-4	CASSKRDGYTF
14	TRBV5-1	CASSFNRGADTQYF
18	TRBV6-5	CASSYRRTGGANTGELFF
17	TRBV7-6	CASSFGGNRGPRETQYF
15	TRBV18	CASSPSRRGQDTQYF
15	TRBV11-2	CASSLMRGMNTEAFF
13	TRBV10-3	CAILGQGTDTQYF
16	TRBV5-1	CASSLASGPGTGELFF
15	TRBV5-1	CASSSGQFREETQYF
13	TRBV5-1	CASRGEGEIGYTF
14	TRBV7-2	CASSLLEGVYGYTF
13	TRBV7-3	CASSLDRFTEAFF
11	TRBV29-1	CSVLAGRVQFF
17	TRBV6-5	CASSYSGPSGGTNEQFF
13	TRBV9	CASRGGPPYGYTF
13	TRBV10-3	CAISDGSNQPQHF
13	TRBV12-3/TRBV12-4	CASSLKIDYGYTF
18	TRBV7-9	CASSLAWRQGSHTGELFF
16	TRBV7-9	CASSLAWTSGKNEQFF
13	TRBV6-6	CASRLNWEGAQYF
14	TRBV5-5	CASIRQGTNYGYTF
15	TRBV12-3/TRBV12-4	CASSRLGDSYNEQFF
12	TRBV7-2	CASSFMADTQYF
14	TRBV20-1	CSASPGTGIEKLFF
13	TRBV5-1	CASSLGQGFGYTF
16	TRBV5-1	CASSSGLAGGMNKQFF
17	TRBV4-1	CASSHSGGGSSYNEQFF
15	TRBV3-1	CASSAPGQGEDTQYF
15	TRBV24-1	CATSDSGTYYYGYTF
15	TRBV5-5	CASSLAGVGAYEQYF
15	TRBV5-1	CASSPDPSSGNTIYF
16	TRBV18	CASSPRDWATNEKLFF